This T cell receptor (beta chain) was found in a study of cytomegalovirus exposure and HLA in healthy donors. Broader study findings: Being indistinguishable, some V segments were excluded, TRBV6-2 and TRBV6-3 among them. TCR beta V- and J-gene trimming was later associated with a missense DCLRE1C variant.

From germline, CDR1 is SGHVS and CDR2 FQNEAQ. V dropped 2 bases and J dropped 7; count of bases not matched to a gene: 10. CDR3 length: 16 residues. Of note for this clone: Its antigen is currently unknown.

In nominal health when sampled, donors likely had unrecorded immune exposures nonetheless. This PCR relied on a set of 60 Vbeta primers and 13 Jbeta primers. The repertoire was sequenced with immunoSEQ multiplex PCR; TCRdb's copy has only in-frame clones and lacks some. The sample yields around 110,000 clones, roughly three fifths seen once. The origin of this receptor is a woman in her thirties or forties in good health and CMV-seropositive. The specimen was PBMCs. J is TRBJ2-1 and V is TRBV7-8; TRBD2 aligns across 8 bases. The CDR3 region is CASSLNVREGLNEQFF. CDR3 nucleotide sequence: TGTGCCAGCAGCTTAAATGTACGGGAGGGCCTAAATGAGCAGTTCTTC. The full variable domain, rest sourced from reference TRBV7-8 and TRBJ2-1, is GAGVSQSPRYKVAKRGQDVALRCDPISGHVSLFWYQQALGQGPEFLTYFQNEAQLDKSGLPSDRFFAERPEGSVSTLKIQRTQQEDSAVYLCASSLNVREGLNEQFFGPGTRLTVL.